This passage covers 25 T cell receptor beta chains from one sample sequenced in a study of T cell responses to AZD1222 COVID-19 vaccine. Data came from immunoSEQ multiplex PCR; TCRdb stores just in-frame clones and leaves some out. Of approximately 180,000 clones in the sample, 85% to 90% were seen once. The sequences come from peripheral blood, collected on day 0 of AZD1222 vaccination. Source of these receptors: an adult in good health.

The chain uses TRBV7-9 and TRBJ1-6; D call uncertain. CDR1 is SEHNR and CDR2 is FQNEAQ in the germline V gene (reference sequence). Deletions cut 6 bases from V and 5 bases from J, with 11 bases between. The CDR3 spans 14 residues. This CDR3 is CASSSRANNSPLHF. The CDR3 nucleotides are TGTGCCAGCAGTAGTCGAGCCAATAATTCACCCCTCCACTTT.

This clone was seen just once. The chain links TRBV28 to TRBJ1-4; unclear D gene. Germline CDR1 MDHEN, CDR2 SYDVKM. This CDR3 has 15 residues. Trimming removed 6 bases from V and 0 bases from J, with 11 bases in between. CDR3 sequence reads: CASSLPLTTNEKLFF. CDR3 nucleotide sequence: TGTGCCAGCAGCCTCCCCCTTACAACTAATGAAAAACTGTTTTTT. Full variable domain (missing parts from reference TRBV28 and TRBJ1-4): DVKVTQSSRYLVKRTGEKVFLECVQDMDHENMFWYRQDPGLGLRLIYFSYDVKMKEKGDIPEGYSVSREKKERFSLILESASTNQTSMYLCASSLPLTTNEKLFFGSGTQLSVL.

This clone has only one observation. The chain recombines TRBV7-9 with TRBJ1-5; possible D gene TRBD1, 5 bases. The CDR3 is made up of 16 amino acids. From germline, CDR1 is SEHNR and CDR2 FQNEAQ (reference sequence). The V and J ends lost 4 bases and 2 bases respectively, with 15 bases between them. The CDR3 DNA reads TGTGCCAGCAGCTCCCACGGCAGGGAAGGCAATCAGCCCCAGCATTTT. It yields the protein CASSSHGREGNQPQHF. The whole variable domain, remainder taken from reference TRBV7-9 and TRBJ1-5, is DTGVSQNPRHKITKRGQNVTFRCDPISEHNRLYWYRQTLGQGPEFLTYFQNEAQLEKSRLLSDRFSAERPKGSFSTLEIQRTEQGDSAMYLCASSSHGREGNQPQHFGDGTRLSIL.

The rearrangement links TRBV28 to TRBJ2-3; TRBD2 matches at 8 bases. CDR3 length: 15 residues. The germline CDR1 and CDR2 sequences are MDHEN and SYDVKM. J lost 1 base, V lost 3 bases, and 3 bases had no gene match. CDR3 DNA sequence: TGTGCCAGCAGTTTGCGGGGGGCCGGCACAGATACGCAGTATTTT. Its translation: CASSLRGAGTDTQYF.

The V gene is TRBV7-9, the J gene TRBJ2-1; D may correspond to TRBD1 or TRBD2 (7 bases each). Looked up from germline, CDR1 is SEHNR and CDR2 is FQNEAQ (reference sequence). The CDR3 sequence is 17 residues long. Trimming left V 4 bases short and J 3 bases short, with 19 bases between. DNA of the CDR3: TGTGCCAGCAGCTCGACGGAGACAGGGAGGGTCTACAATGAGCAGTTCTTC. Protein product: CASSSTETGRVYNEQFF.

The chain couples TRBV30 to TRBJ1-5; D gene uncertain. The V end was cut by 5 bases, the J end by 2 bases, with 10 bases between. Germline loops: CDR1 GTSNPN, CDR2 SVGIG (reference sequence). This CDR3 comprises 13 residues. CDR3 in DNA: TGTGCCTGGGGCAGGAAGGGCAATCAGCCCCAGCATTTT. Its protein is CAWGRKGNQPQHF.

V gene TRBV30 combines with J gene TRBJ1-1, with D unclear. CDR3 length: 13 amino acids. The ends were cut back, 3 bases at V and 5 bases at J, with 13 bases in the middle. Per germline, CDR1 GTSNPN and CDR2 SVGIG (reference sequence). The CDR3 DNA reads as TGTGCCTGGAGCGGACTGATTGGAACTGAAGCTTTCTTT. It yields the protein CAWSGLIGTEAFF.

The chain links TRBV19 to TRBJ2-3, with 8 positions matching TRBD2. Looked up from germline, CDR1 is LNHDA and CDR2 is SQIVND (reference sequence). Trimming took 7 bases from V and 6 from J; bases not matched to a gene: 18. The CDR3 loop spans 17 amino acids. The CDR3 DNA reads as TGTGCCAGTATAGGGTTCTGGACTAGCAGAACCTCCGATACGCAGTATTTT. Translated: CASIGFWTSRTSDTQYF. The entire variable domain, with the rest obtained from reference TRBV19 and TRBJ2-3, is as follows: DGGITQSPKYLFRKEGQNVTLSCEQNLNHDAMYWYRQDPGQGLRLIYYSQIVNDFQKGDIAEGYSVSREKKESFPLTVTSAQKNPTAFYLCASIGFWTSRTSDTQYFGPGTRLTVL.

This chain uses TRBV29-1 with TRBJ1-1; possible D gene TRBD1, 5 bases. The CDR3 runs 11 residues. V was cut by 7 bases and J by 4 bases, with 10 bases left in between. The germline gives CDR1 SQVTM, CDR2 ANQGSEA. The CDR3 coding sequence is TGCAGCGCGGGACGGGGCACTGAAGCTTTCTTT. Protein: CSAGRGTEAFF. The full variable domain, its missing parts supplied by reference TRBV29-1 and TRBJ1-1, is SAVISQKPSRDICQRGTSLTIQCQVDSQVTMMFWYRQQPGQSLTLIATANQGSEATYESGFVIDKFPISRPNLTFSTLTVSNMSPEDSSIYLCSAGRGTEAFFGQGTRLTVV.

This chain uses TRBV6-2 or TRBV6-3 with TRBJ2-7; TRBD1 might be the D (6 bases). CDR1 is MNHEY and CDR2 is SVGEGT in the germline V gene. Deletions cut 2 bases from V and 3 bases from J, with 17 bases between. The CDR3 spans 16 residues. The chain's CDR3 is CASSYELAQGNYEQYF. CDR3 nucleotide sequence: TGTGCCAGCAGTTACGAGCTGGCACAGGGCAACTACGAGCAGTACTTC.

The chain couples TRBV7-2 to TRBJ1-5, with D maybe TRBD1 (5 bases). Per germline, CDR1 SGHTA and CDR2 FQGNSA. The CDR3 is made up of 19 amino acids. V lost 1 base to trimming and J lost 0 bases, with 19 bases between them. CDR3 DNA sequence: TGTGCCAGCAGCTTAGTCCACTGGGGCTCCGTAGATAGCAATCAGCCCCAGCATTTT. Protein product: CASSLVHWGSVDSNQPQHF.

The V and J genes are TRBV27 and TRBJ2-3; D unclear. This CDR3 region has 13 residues. CDR1 is MNHEY and CDR2 is SMNVEV in the germline V gene (reference sequence). The V and J ends lost 5 bases and 5 bases respectively, with 11 bases between them. The CDR3 protein is CASSPLGQDTQYF. The CDR3 DNA reads TGTGCCAGCAGTCCACTTGGTCAAGATACGCAGTATTTT.

This sequence joins TRBV19 and TRBJ1-5, with 10 bases fitting TRBD1. The V and J ends lost 9 bases and 2 bases, in that order; junction bases with no gene match: 4. The CDR3 extends over 14 amino acids. Germline CDR1 reads LNHDA; CDR2 reads SQIVND (reference sequence). The CDR3 nucleotides are TGTGCCAGGGACAGGGGGGAGGGCAATCAGCCCCAGCATTTT. Encoded protein: CARDRGEGNQPQHF.

This clone was recorded once. The V call is TRBV6-5, the J call TRBJ1-2; weak D call: TRBD1 (6 bases). V was trimmed by 6 bases and J by 3 bases, leaving 14 bases between them. Germline V gene sequence: CDR1 MNHEY, CDR2 SVGAGI. This CDR3 has 14 residues. CDR3 loop: CASSYGQSDYGYTF. The CDR3 bases are TGTGCCAGCAGCTATGGACAGTCAGACTATGGCTACACCTTC.

J is TRBJ1-2 and V is TRBV6-6; D is perhaps TRBD1 (5 bases). The ends were cut back, 4 bases at V and 1 base at J, with 7 bases in the middle. There are 13 residues in the CDR3. Germline V gives CDR1 MNHNY, CDR2 SVGAGI (reference sequence). This CDR3 reads CASSSRDNYGYTF. CDR3 coding DNA: TGTGCCAGCAGTTCCAGGGATAACTATGGCTACACCTTC.

V usage is TRBV24-1 and J usage is TRBJ2-1, with TRBD2 as a possible D gene (5 bases). CDR3 size: 16 residues. From germline, CDR1 is KGHDR and CDR2 SFDVKD. V dropped 1 base and J dropped 5 bases, with 14 bases sitting between them. In DNA, the CDR3 is TGTGCCACCAGTGATTTCGGGGATCTGAGTGACAATGAGCAGTTCTTC. It specifies CATSDFGDLSDNEQFF.

As concerns this clone: Other DNA sequences in the sample encode the same CDR3. The V gene is TRBV12-3 or TRBV12-4, the J gene TRBJ1-4; D unresolved. Trimming removed 3 bases from V and 8 bases from J, with 4 bases in between. The CDR3 contains 11 residues. The CDR3: CASSLREKLFF. The CDR3 region has the DNA TGTGCCAGCAGTTTGAGGGAAAAACTGTTTTTT.

Only a few counts were recorded for this clone. The rearrangement joins TRBV6-5 to TRBJ1-5; 8 positions match TRBD1. The V and J ends lost 6 bases and 7 bases, in that order; junction bases with no gene match: 11. This CDR3 comprises 15 residues. CDR1 MNHEY and CDR2 SVGAGI come from the germline V gene. The CDR3 nucleotides are TGTGCCAGCAGCCCACAGGGGGTGATCGTACAGCCCCAGCATTTT. Protein product: CASSPQGVIVQPQHF.

V gene TRBV28 combines with J gene TRBJ2-2; 8 bases agree with TRBD1. J was trimmed by 2 bases and V by 6 bases; bases with no gene match: 8. CDR3 length equals 16 residues. Germline CDR1 MDHEN, CDR2 SYDVKM. This CDR3 is CASSLRGQANTGELFF. CDR3 sequence (DNA): TGTGCCAGCAGCCTTAGGGGACAGGCTAACACCGGGGAGCTGTTTTTT.

For the CDR3, the DNA is TGTGCCAGTAGTCCCGGACAGGAACCGCCCTATGGCTACACCTTC. It translates to CASSPGQEPPYGYTF. V gene TRBV19 combines with J gene TRBJ1-2; 7 bases map to TRBD1. Per germline, CDR1 LNHDA and CDR2 SQIVND (reference sequence). The CDR3 consists of 15 residues. V trimming: 5 bases; J trimming: 4 bases; junction bases outside the gene matches: 10.

The rearrangement joins TRBV12-3 or TRBV12-4 to TRBJ2-3; possible D gene TRBD2, 6 bases. V lost 5 bases, J lost 3 bases, and 9 bases lay in between. This CDR3 comprises 13 residues. CDR3 nucleotide sequence: TGTGCCAGCAGTACGGGGGTGACAGATACGCAGTATTTT. Protein: CASSTGVTDTQYF.

The J gene is TRBJ1-1, the V gene TRBV9; TRBD1 aligns across 9 bases. CDR3 length: 16 residues. Germline trimming cut 2 bases from V and 0 bases from J; bases unmatched to any gene: 5. The V gene's germline CDR1 is SGDLS and CDR2 YYNGEE. This CDR3 reads CASSVLTGGVNTEAFF. As DNA, the CDR3 is TGTGCCAGCAGCGTTTTGACAGGGGGTGTGAACACTGAAGCTTTCTTT.

The rearrangement uses TRBV29-1 and TRBJ2-2; 10 nucleotides agree with TRBD2. The CDR3 extends over 14 amino acids. Germline lookup yields CDR1 SQVTM and CDR2 ANQGSEA. After removal of 7 bases from V and 4 bases from J, the junction contained 6 bases not matched to a gene. The CDR3 loop is CSGRLAGLTGELFF. For the CDR3, the DNA is TGCAGCGGCCGACTAGCGGGCCTCACCGGGGAGCTGTTTTTT.

The V gene is TRBV6-5, the J gene TRBJ1-4, with D uncertain. V lost 5 bases and J 4 bases, leaving 11 bases between the germline ends. The CDR3 is 14 amino acids. The germline V gene encodes CDR1 MNHEY and CDR2 SVGAGI. The CDR3 nucleotides read TGTGCCAGCAGTACACGCTCGTTTAATGAAAAACTGTTTTTT. It encodes CASSTRSFNEKLFF.

The chain uses TRBV5-1 and TRBJ2-7, with 9 bases identical to TRBD1. Germline lookup yields CDR1 SGHRS and CDR2 YFSETQ. The CDR3 is 16 amino acids. V lost 4 bases and J lost 6; bases outside the gene matches: 14. CDR3 in amino acids: CASSAGQGRPIGEQYF. The DNA for the CDR3 is TGCGCCAGCAGCGCCGGACAGGGGCGACCTATCGGCGAGCAGTACTTC.